Listed below are T cell receptor beta chains from one sample, sequenced in a study of CD8 T cells in ankylosing spondylitis. One entry per CDR3 protein results from TCRdb running MiXCR on the 5' RACE reads. Counted here are more than 600,000 distinct CDR3 sequences, under 20% occurring once; the ten biggest clones make up under 20%. Sequencing was performed on blood, either unsorted or a sorted T cell fraction (not recorded which). These receptors all come from a male donor with ankylosing spondylitis. The CDR3 runs from the conserved cysteine through the conserved F or W. Each record gives: V gene, J gene, clone size, D gene, CDR3 DNA, CDR3 protein. A D gene is named only where the DNA matches it firmly. Size values are once, few and many counts, or a class for expanded clones, and some rows have none.

TRBV20-1	TRBJ2-3	.	.	TGCAGTGTAGTCGGCAGACACACAGATACGCAGTATTTT	CSVVGRHTDTQYF
TRBV7-8	TRBJ1-1	.	.	TGTGCCAGCTGCAGCAACATGAACACTGAAGCTTTCTTT	CASCSNMNTEAFF
TRBV5-1	TRBJ1-3	.	.	TGCGCCAGCAGCTTGGGACAGGACATCTCTGGAAACACCATATATTTT	CASSLGQDISGNTIYF
TRBV12-3/TRBV12-4	TRBJ1-1	.	.	TGTGCCAGCAGGGGACCTACCAACACTGAAGCTTTCTTT	CASRGPTNTEAFF
TRBV20-1	TRBJ2-1	.	.	TGCAGTGCTGCACCGATTCTTGGGATCAATGAGCAGTTCTTC	CSAAPILGINEQFF
TRBV16	TRBJ1-5	few	.	TGTGCCAGCAGCCCTAAAGGAATAGGGGGTCAGCCCCAGCATTTT	CASSPKGIGGQPQHF
TRBV7-6	TRBJ2-7	few	TRBD1	TGTGCCAGCAGCAGCGGACAGGGAACCTCCTACGAGCAGTACTTC	CASSSGQGTSYEQYF
TRBV28	TRBJ2-7	.	TRBD2	TGTGCCAGCAGTTTAGTGGCTAGCGGGAGCAACGAGCAGTACTTC	CASSLVASGSNEQYF
TRBV2	TRBJ2-3	.	TRBD2	TGTGCCAGCAGGGTTAGCGGGGGCACAGATACGCAGTATTTT	CASRVSGGTDTQYF
TRBV11-2	TRBJ2-3	.	.	TGTGCCAGCAGCCCCTCCACAGGATACACAGATACGCAGTATTTT	CASSPSTGYTDTQYF
TRBV7-9	TRBJ2-5	.	.	TGTGCCAGCAGCTTAGCAGTAAACCAAGAGACCCAGTACTTC	CASSLAVNQETQYF
TRBV30	TRBJ2-5	.	.	TGTGCCTGGAGCGAGTTGGGGGTAGTGGGCTCAGAGACCCAGTACTTC	CAWSELGVVGSETQYF
TRBV6-1	TRBJ2-5	few	TRBD2	TGTGCCAGCCAATTAGCGGGAAAAGAGACCCAGTACTTC	CASQLAGKETQYF
TRBV20-1	TRBJ2-5	few	.	TGCAGTGCTACTTTAGAAAAGACCCAGTACTTC	CSATLEKTQYF
TRBV12-3/TRBV12-4	TRBJ2-5	few	.	TGTGCCAGCAGCCTGGGGGGGGCAATAGTAGAGACCCAGTACTTC	CASSLGGAIVETQYF
TRBV28	TRBJ2-3	few	TRBD2	TGTGCCAGCTGGATAGCGGGATTCACAGATACGCAGTATTTT	CASWIAGFTDTQYF
TRBV6-1	TRBJ1-6	.	TRBD1	TGTGCCACGAGCCCAGGACAGGGGTACTCACCCCTCCACTTT	CATSPGQGYSPLHF
TRBV5-6	TRBJ2-3	few	.	TGTGCCAGCAGCCAGGGAGGGGGGGCGTGGATAGATACGCAGTATTTT	CASSQGGGAWIDTQYF
TRBV4-3	TRBJ2-1	few	.	TGCGCCAGCAGGCGAACACTTAGTAACTCCTACAATGAGCAGTTCTTC	CASRRTLSNSYNEQFF
TRBV6-1	TRBJ1-3	.	.	TGTGCCAGCAGACTACAAGGGGCAGTTGGAAACACCATATATTTT	CASRLQGAVGNTIYF
TRBV7-9	TRBJ1-3	few	TRBD1	TGTGCCAGCACCAAACGGGACAGAGCCTCTGGAAACACCATATATTTT	CASTKRDRASGNTIYF
TRBV4-3	TRBJ2-6	.	TRBD1	TGCGCCAGCAGCCAAGAAAGGACAGGCTTCTCTGGGGCCAACGTCCTGACTTTC	CASSQERTGFSGANVLTF
TRBV9	TRBJ2-3	few	.	TGTGCCAGCAGCGCCGTGGAAGATACGCAGTATTTT	CASSAVEDTQYF
TRBV9	TRBJ2-1	.	.	TGTGCCAGCAGCGCTCTGAAGGGTGAGAACAATGAGCAGTTCTTC	CASSALKGENNEQFF
TRBV5-1	TRBJ2-2	.	.	TGCGCCAGCAGCTTGACGCCCACGAACACCGGGGAGCTGTTTTTT	CASSLTPTNTGELFF
TRBV12-3/TRBV12-4	TRBJ2-7	many	.	TGTGCCAGCAGTTTATGGGCTTTGCGCGAGCAGTACTTC	CASSLWALREQYF
TRBV20-1	TRBJ1-5	many	TRBD1	TGCAGTGCTAGAGACCTCAGGGGACAGACTAATCAGCCCCAGCATTTT	CSARDLRGQTNQPQHF
TRBV4-2	TRBJ1-1	many	TRBD1	TGTGCCAGCAGCCAACGGGACAGGGCTGGGACTGAAGCTTTCTTT	CASSQRDRAGTEAFF
TRBV27	TRBJ2-1	.	.	TGTGCCAGCAGTCTAACCGGACCCAGCTCCTACAATGAGCAGTTCTTC	CASSLTGPSSYNEQFF
TRBV4-2	TRBJ2-1	.	.	TGTGCCAGCAGCCACGCGGGACGGGACTACAATGAGCAGTTCTTC	CASSHAGRDYNEQFF
TRBV6-5	TRBJ2-2	.	TRBD2	TGTGCCAGCAGTTACAGGCTAGCGGGGACCGGGGAGCTGTTTTTT	CASSYRLAGTGELFF
TRBV4-1	TRBJ2-5	.	.	TGCGCCAGCAGCCAAGAGAAGACTCCAGAGACCCAGTACTTC	CASSQEKTPETQYF
TRBV19	TRBJ2-5	few	.	TGTGCCAGTAGTATACAGACATGGGGATCGTACCAAGAGACCCAGTACTTC	CASSIQTWGSYQETQYF
TRBV7-9	TRBJ2-2	.	TRBD2	TGTGCCAGCAGCGTACGGGAGGGCACCGGGGAGCTGTTTTTT	CASSVREGTGELFF
TRBV3-1	TRBJ1-6	.	.	TGTGCCAGCAGCCACGGTCAGGGGAGTAATTCACCCCTCCACTTT	CASSHGQGSNSPLHF
TRBV12-3/TRBV12-4	TRBJ2-2	few	TRBD1	TGTGCCAGCACCGCCGGGACAGAGAACACCGGGGAGCTGTTTTTT	CASTAGTENTGELFF
TRBV7-9	TRBJ1-2	.	.	TGTGCCAGCAGCTTACCCCCGAACTATGGCTACACCTTC	CASSLPPNYGYTF
TRBV18	TRBJ2-1	.	TRBD1	TGTGCCAGCTCACCCAGACAGGGAAGGCCTAAGGATGAGCAGTTCTTC	CASSPRQGRPKDEQFF
TRBV18	TRBJ1-6	few	.	TGTGCCAGCTCACCATGGGAGGGGGATAATTCACCCCTCCACTTT	CASSPWEGDNSPLHF
TRBV5-5	TRBJ2-3	.	TRBD2	TGTGCCAGCAGCTCTCGGGTAGCGGGGGTGCAGTATTTT	CASSSRVAGVQYF
TRBV20-1	TRBJ2-5	.	.	TGCAGTGCTAGAGTTGTTGGCGGGACCCAGTACTTC	CSARVVGGTQYF